Listed below are T cell receptor beta chains from one sample, sequenced in a study of T cell changes during pregnancy in multiple sclerosis. The method was immunoSEQ multiplex PCR; TCRdb's version includes in-frame clones alone and lacks a portion of them. The table lists around 29,000 clones, just over 90% of them singletons. This specimen was CD4+ T cells from peripheral blood mononuclear cells, taken in the first trimester of pregnancy. These TCRs come from a female donor with multiple sclerosis, enrolled in a pregnancy study. Both conserved end residues are part of each CDR3. D genes are given only for firm matches. The size entry is marked missing in some rows and otherwise reads once, few, many or a size class.

TRBJ1-1 | TRBV5-1 | NA | NA | CASTADTEAFF | TGCGCCAGCACCGCGGACACTGAAGCTTTCTTT
TRBJ2-7 | TRBV4-3 | TRBD2 | NA | CASSQAGGYSYEQYF | TGCGCCAGCAGCCAAGCCGGGGGGTACTCCTACGAGCAGTACTTC
TRBJ2-7 | TRBV18 | TRBD1 | NA | CASSPTRTGVTYEQYF | TGTGCCAGCTCACCAACTCGGACAGGGGTTACTTACGAGCAGTACTTC
TRBJ1-6 | TRBV11-2 | TRBD1 | NA | CASSSKTGNNSPLHF | TGTGCCAGCAGCTCAAAGACAGGGAATAATTCACCCCTCCACTTT
TRBJ1-5 | TRBV29-1 | NA | NA | CSVRTGLGQPQHF | TGCAGCGTTCGAACAGGGTTGGGTCAGCCCCAGCATTTT
TRBJ1-1 | TRBV7-2 | NA | once | CASSPRSGDTEAFF | TGTGCCAGCAGCCCGCGGAGCGGGGACACTGAAGCTTTCTTT
TRBJ1-5 | TRBV28 | NA | NA | CASRLGGNQPQHF | TGTGCCAGCAGACTGGGCGGGAATCAGCCCCAGCATTTT
TRBJ1-6 | TRBV6-5 | NA | once | CASSYRGYNSPLHF | TGTGCCAGCAGTTACAGGGGGTATAATTCACCCCTCCACTTT
TRBJ1-2 | TRBV2 | NA | NA | CASTLERHTGYGYTF | TGTGCCAGCACCCTCGAACGGCATACAGGCTATGGCTACACCTTC
TRBJ1-2 | TRBV13 | NA | NA | CASSLSWEGYTF | TGTGCCAGCAGCTTATCGTGGGAGGGCTACACCTTC
TRBJ2-2 | TRBV6-5 | NA | NA | CASSYLRRGGELFF | TGTGCCAGCAGTTATCTCCGCCGAGGCGGGGAGCTGTTTTTT
TRBJ1-2 | TRBV2 | NA | few | CASSIQGNGYTF | TGTGCCAGCAGTATCCAGGGAAATGGCTACACCTTC
TRBJ1-2 | TRBV2 | TRBD1 | NA | CASMRGQGNYGYTF | TGTGCCAGCATGAGGGGACAGGGGAATTATGGCTACACCTTC
TRBJ1-5 | TRBV29-1 | TRBD1 | NA | CSVVTGWDQPQHF | TGCAGCGTGGTGACAGGGTGGGATCAGCCCCAGCATTTT
TRBJ1-2 | TRBV10-3 | NA | once | CATQKSEASYTF | TGTGCCACCCAAAAGTCCGAAGCTAGCTACACCTTC
TRBJ2-7 | TRBV9 | NA | once | CASSVVEGAETQYF | TGTGCCAGCAGCGTAGTCGAGGGCGCCGAAACGCAGTACTTC
TRBJ1-4 | TRBV7-9 | TRBD1 | NA | CASSQEPGQGDERGELFF | TGTGCCAGCAGCCAAGAACCGGGACAGGGCGATGAAAGGGGGGAACTGTTTTTT
TRBJ2-5 | TRBV18 | NA | NA | CASSPLSGLLIETQYF | TGTGCCAGCTCACCGTTAAGCGGGTTACTTATAGAGACCCAGTACTTC
TRBJ2-7 | TRBV5-4 | TRBD1 | NA | CASSLRSGGPYEQYF | TGTGCCAGCAGCTTGAGGTCAGGGGGTCCCTACGAGCAGTACTTC
TRBJ2-7 | TRBV5-1 | TRBD1 | NA | CASSLATGKGYEQYF | TGCGCCAGCAGCTTGGCGACAGGGAAAGGCTACGAGCAGTACTTC
TRBJ1-5 | TRBV18 | TRBD1 | NA | CASSDRGHLVNQPQHF | TGTGCCAGCTCGGACAGGGGGCATTTGGTAAATCAGCCCCAGCATTTT
TRBJ1-6 | TRBV2 | NA | NA | CASSELFAPTWSPLHF | TGTGCCAGCAGTGAATTGTTTGCCCCAACTTGGTCACCCCTCCACTTT
TRBJ1-1 | TRBV6-1 | TRBD1 | NA | CASSLDRGHTEAFF | TGTGCCAGCAGCCTTGACAGGGGGCACACTGAAGCTTTCTTT
TRBJ1-1 | TRBV30 | NA | NA | CAWSGAAGYRTEAFF | TGTGCCTGGAGTGGAGCAGCAGGATATCGCACTGAAGCTTTCTTT
TRBJ1-2 | TRBV30 | NA | NA | CAWREYGYTF | TGTGCCTGGAGGGAGTATGGCTACACCTTC
TRBJ2-3 | TRBV5-1 | NA | NA | CASSLVRGGTQYF | TGCGCCAGCAGCTTGGTTCGAGGGGGTACGCAGTATTTT
TRBJ1-1 | TRBV28 | NA | NA | CASSFWGGNTEAFF | TGTGCCAGCAGTTTTTGGGGCGGGAACACTGAAGCTTTCTTT
TRBJ1-3 | TRBV6-6 | NA | once | CASGVGARGNTIYF | TGTGCCAGCGGGGTGGGGGCACGAGGAAACACCATATATTTT
TRBJ2-1 | TRBV9 | NA | NA | CASSVVVGLQGEQFF | TGTGCCAGCAGCGTAGTAGTAGGCCTGCAGGGTGAGCAGTTCTTC
TRBJ1-2 | TRBV6-5 | NA | NA | CASQPGQQDYYGYTF | TGTGCCTCCCAACCTGGGCAGCAGGATTACTATGGCTACACCTTC
TRBJ1-2 | TRBV28 | TRBD1 | NA | CASSLYEGADGYTF | TGTGCCAGCAGTTTATATGAGGGGGCGGATGGCTACACCTTC
TRBJ1-1 | TRBV5-1 | NA | NA | CASSLVTGNTEAFF | TGCGCCAGCAGCTTGGTAACGGGTAACACTGAAGCTTTCTTT
TRBJ1-5 | TRBV6-5 | NA | NA | CASSLKGASNQPQHF | TGTGCCAGCAGTTTAAAAGGGGCCAGCAATCAGCCCCAGCATTTT
TRBJ2-5 | TRBV10-1 | TRBD2 | NA | CASGPTTSGGSRETQYF | TGCGCCAGCGGACCTACGACTAGCGGGGGGTCTCGAGAGACCCAGTACTTC
TRBJ2-2 | TRBV7-3 | NA | NA | CASSLNAGAGTGELFF | TGTGCCAGCAGCTTAAACGCAGGGGCGGGCACCGGGGAGCTGTTTTTT
TRBJ2-3 | TRBV5-1 | NA | NA | CASSTHNGGDTQYF | TGCGCCAGCAGCACACACAACGGGGGAGATACGCAGTATTTT
TRBJ2-3 | TRBV2 | NA | once | CASSVGADTQYF | TGTGCCAGCAGTGTAGGGGCAGATACGCAGTATTTT
TRBJ2-1 | TRBV10-3 | NA | NA | CAIRPLEASSDEQFF | TGTGCCATCAGGCCCCTCGAGGCTAGTAGCGATGAGCAGTTCTTC
TRBJ1-1 | TRBV29-1 | TRBD1 | few | CSVMPGQGAWNTEAFF | TGCAGCGTAATGCCGGGACAGGGGGCATGGAACACTGAAGCTTTCTTT
TRBJ1-2 | TRBV18 | NA | NA | CASSPPGNYGYTF | TGTGCCAGCTCACCACCCGGTAACTATGGCTACACCTTC
TRBJ1-1 | TRBV5-1 | NA | few | CASQQGSGRTEAFF | TGCGCCAGTCAACAGGGAAGCGGGAGGACTGAAGCTTTCTTT
TRBJ1-5 | TRBV5-6 | NA | NA | CASSLGRGVQPQHF | TGTGCCAGCAGCTTGGGCAGGGGCGTACAGCCCCAGCATTTT
TRBJ1-4 | TRBV7-8 | TRBD1 | NA | CASSLAVSGTANEKLFF | TGTGCCAGCAGCTTAGCGGTATCCGGGACAGCTAATGAAAAACTGTTTTTT
TRBJ2-5 | TRBV7-9 | NA | NA | CASSFVHAGGQETQYF | TGTGCCAGCAGCTTCGTGCACGCCGGGGGCCAAGAGACCCAGTACTTC
TRBJ1-1 | TRBV13 | NA | NA | CASRYYPRVANTEAFF | TGTGCCAGCAGATATTACCCACGCGTCGCCAACACTGAAGCTTTCTTT
TRBJ2-5 | TRBV7-2 | TRBD1 | NA | CASDRDRVATQYF | TGTGCCAGCGACCGGGACAGGGTAGCGACCCAGTACTTC
TRBJ2-7 | TRBV7-3 | TRBD1 | once | CASSPGQGNREQYF | TGTGCCAGCAGCCCGGGACAGGGAAACCGCGAGCAGTACTTC
TRBJ2-5 | TRBV5-4 | NA | few | CASSMGLSQETQYF | TGTGCCAGCAGCATGGGACTCTCTCAAGAGACCCAGTACTTC
TRBJ2-7 | TRBV6-6 | NA | NA | CASSYSPGRDEQYF | TGTGCCAGCAGTTACTCTCCGGGTCGGGACGAGCAGTACTTC
TRBJ1-4 | TRBV5-1 | TRBD1 | once | CASSSGTGEKLFF | TGCGCCAGCAGCAGCGGGACAGGGGAAAAACTGTTTTTT
TRBJ2-7 | TRBV4-1 | TRBD2 | NA | CASTPVMRGSTYEQYF | TGCGCCAGCACTCCTGTGATGCGGGGGTCTACCTACGAGCAGTACTTC
TRBJ1-4 | TRBV4-3 | TRBD1 | NA | CASSQVGDSRGEKLFF | TGCGCCAGCAGCCAGGTTGGGGACAGCAGGGGTGAAAAACTGTTTTTT
TRBJ2-2 | TRBV6-6 | TRBD1 | NA | CASSWGQARTGELFF | TGTGCCAGCAGCTGGGGACAGGCGAGGACCGGGGAGCTGTTTTTT
TRBJ2-5 | TRBV7-9 | NA | NA | CASSFRGRGAETQYF | TGTGCCAGCAGCTTCCGGGGTCGGGGGGCAGAGACCCAGTACTTC
TRBJ2-1 | TRBV19 | TRBD1 | NA | CASSTRTGYNEQFF | TGTGCCAGTAGTACAAGGACAGGGTACAATGAGCAGTTCTTC
TRBJ2-2 | TRBV6-6 | TRBD2 | NA | CASSFLTSGGGELFF | TGTGCCAGCAGTTTCCTGACTAGCGGGGGTGGGGAGCTGTTTTTT
TRBJ2-7 | TRBV2 | NA | NA | CASARGEQYF | TGTGCCAGCGCAAGGGGGGAGCAGTACTTC
TRBJ2-1 | TRBV6-5 | TRBD2 | NA | CASSFSGVSYNEQFF | TGTGCCAGCAGTTTCAGCGGGGTGTCCTACAATGAGCAGTTCTTC
TRBJ1-2 | TRBV5-5 | TRBD1 | NA | CASSLARPWTGGYTF | TGTGCCAGCAGCTTGGCGCGGCCCTGGACAGGCGGCTACACCTTC
TRBJ1-3 | TRBV2 | NA | NA | CASTTLLSGNTIYF | TGTGCCAGCACCACATTGCTCTCTGGAAACACCATATATTTT